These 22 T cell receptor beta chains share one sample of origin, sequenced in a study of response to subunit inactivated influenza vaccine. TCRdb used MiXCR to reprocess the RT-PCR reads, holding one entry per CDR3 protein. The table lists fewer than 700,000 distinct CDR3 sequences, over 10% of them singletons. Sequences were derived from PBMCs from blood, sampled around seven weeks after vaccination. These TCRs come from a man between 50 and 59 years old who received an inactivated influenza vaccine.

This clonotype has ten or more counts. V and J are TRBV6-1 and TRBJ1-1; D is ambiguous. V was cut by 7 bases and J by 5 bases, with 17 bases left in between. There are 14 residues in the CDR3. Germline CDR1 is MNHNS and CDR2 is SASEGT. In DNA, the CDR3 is TGTGCCAGCAACGAACCGACCCGGCGGACTGAAGCTTTCTTT. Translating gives CASNEPTRRTEAFF.

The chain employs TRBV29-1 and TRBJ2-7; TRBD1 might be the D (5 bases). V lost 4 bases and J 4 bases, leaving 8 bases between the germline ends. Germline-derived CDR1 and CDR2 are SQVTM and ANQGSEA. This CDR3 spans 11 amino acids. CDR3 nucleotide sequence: TGCAGCGTTGGACAGAATTACGAGCAGTACTTC. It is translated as CSVGQNYEQYF.

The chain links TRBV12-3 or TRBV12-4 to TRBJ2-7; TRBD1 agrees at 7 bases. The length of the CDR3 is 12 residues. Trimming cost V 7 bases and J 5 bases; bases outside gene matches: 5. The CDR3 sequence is CASKTGLNEQYF. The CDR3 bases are TGTGCCAGCAAGACAGGGCTAAACGAGCAGTACTTC.

In DNA, the CDR3 is TGTGCCAGCAGCTTGTCTATAGCGGGAGAGTACAATGAGCAGTTCTTC. This codes for CASSLSIAGEYNEQFF. This chain links TRBV7-9 with TRBJ2-1; 9 positions agree with TRBD2. CDR3 length: 16 residues. Germline CDR1 and CDR2: SEHNR and FQNEAQ (reference sequence). V shed 3 bases and J 4 bases; nucleotides not matched to a gene: 7.

The CDR3 region has the DNA TGCAGTGCTAGCCTTCTAGCGGGGGGAGGAGAGACCCAGTACTTC. As protein: CSASLLAGGGETQYF. V usage is TRBV20-1 and J usage is TRBJ2-5; 11 positions match TRBD2. The V segment lost 3 bases and the J segment 4 bases; nucleotides outside the gene matches: 7. From germline, CDR1 is DFQATT and CDR2 SNEGSKA (reference sequence). This CDR3 spans 15 amino acids.

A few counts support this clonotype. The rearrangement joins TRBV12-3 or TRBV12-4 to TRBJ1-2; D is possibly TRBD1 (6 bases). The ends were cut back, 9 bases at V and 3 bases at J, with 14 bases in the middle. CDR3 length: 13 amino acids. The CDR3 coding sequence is TGTGCCAGTAGGCAGGACAGCCACTATGGCTACACCTTC. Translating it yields CASRQDSHYGYTF.

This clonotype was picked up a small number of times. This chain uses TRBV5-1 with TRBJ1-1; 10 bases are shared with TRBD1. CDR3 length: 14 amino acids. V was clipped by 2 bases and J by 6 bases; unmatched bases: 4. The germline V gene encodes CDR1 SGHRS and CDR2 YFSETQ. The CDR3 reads CASSFRDRGAEAFF. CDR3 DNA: TGCGCCAGCAGCTTTAGGGACAGGGGAGCTGAAGCTTTCTTT.

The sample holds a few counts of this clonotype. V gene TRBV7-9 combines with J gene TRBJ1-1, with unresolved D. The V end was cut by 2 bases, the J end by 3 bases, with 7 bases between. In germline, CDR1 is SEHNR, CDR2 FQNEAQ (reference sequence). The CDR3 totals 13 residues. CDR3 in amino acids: CASSLIGYTEAFF. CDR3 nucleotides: TGTGCCAGCAGCTTAATTGGGTACACTGAAGCTTTCTTT.

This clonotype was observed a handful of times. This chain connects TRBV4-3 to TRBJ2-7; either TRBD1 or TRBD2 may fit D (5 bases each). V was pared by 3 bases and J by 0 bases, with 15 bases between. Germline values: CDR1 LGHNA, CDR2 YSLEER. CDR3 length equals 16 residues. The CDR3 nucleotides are TGCGCCAGCAGCCAGGATCCGGCAGGGAGCTCCTACGAGCAGTACTTC. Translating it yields CASSQDPAGSSYEQYF.

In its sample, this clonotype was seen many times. CDR3 region: CSASLGETQYF. CDR3 nucleotides: TGCAGCGCCAGCCTGGGGGAGACCCAGTACTTC. The V call is TRBV29-1, the J call TRBJ2-5; D is uncertain. CDR3 length: 11 amino acids. Germline assignment: CDR1 SQVTM and CDR2 ANQGSEA. Trimming shortened V by 7 bases and J by 5 bases, and 11 bases separated the two germline ends.

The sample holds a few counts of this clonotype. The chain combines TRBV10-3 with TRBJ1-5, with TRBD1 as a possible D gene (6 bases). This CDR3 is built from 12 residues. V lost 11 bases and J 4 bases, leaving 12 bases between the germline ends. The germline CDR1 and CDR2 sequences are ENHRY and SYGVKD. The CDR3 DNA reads TGTGCCTCCGGACAGACTAATCAGCCCCAGCATTTT. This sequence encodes CASGQTNQPQHF.

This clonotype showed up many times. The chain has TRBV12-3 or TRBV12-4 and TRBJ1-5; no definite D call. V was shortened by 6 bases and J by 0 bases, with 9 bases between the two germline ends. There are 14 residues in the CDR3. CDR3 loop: CASSLDGSNQPQHF. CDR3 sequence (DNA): TGTGCCAGCAGCCTAGACGGTAGCAATCAGCCCCAGCATTTT.

The DNA of the CDR3 is TGTGCCAGCAGCGAGACCCTAGCGGGAGGGACCCAGTACTTC. It codes for CASSETLAGGTQYF. The chain recombines TRBV9 with TRBJ2-5; TRBD2 agrees at 11 bases. CDR3 length: 14 amino acids. J gave up 7 bases and V 3 bases, and 5 bases lay outside the gene matches. Germline loops: CDR1 SGDLS, CDR2 YYNGEE. The entire variable domain, with the rest obtained from reference TRBV9 and TRBJ2-5, is as follows: DSGVTQTPKHLITATGQRVTLRCSPRSGDLSVYWYQQSLDQGLQFLIQYYNGEERAKGNILERFSAQQFPDLHSELNLSSLELGDSALYFCASSETLAGGTQYFGPGTRLLVL.

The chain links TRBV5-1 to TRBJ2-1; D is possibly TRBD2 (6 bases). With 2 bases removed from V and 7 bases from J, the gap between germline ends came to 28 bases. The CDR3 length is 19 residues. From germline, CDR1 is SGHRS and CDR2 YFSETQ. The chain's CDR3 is CASSLRMTRFIGAPNEQFF. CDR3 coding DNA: TGCGCCAGCAGCTTACGAATGACTAGATTTATAGGGGCCCCTAATGAGCAGTTCTTC.

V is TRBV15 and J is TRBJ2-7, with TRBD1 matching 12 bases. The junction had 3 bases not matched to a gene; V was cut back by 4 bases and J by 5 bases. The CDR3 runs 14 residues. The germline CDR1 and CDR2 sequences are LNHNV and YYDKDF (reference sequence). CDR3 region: CATSTGQGADEQYF. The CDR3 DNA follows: TGTGCCACCAGCACGGGACAGGGGGCAGACGAGCAGTACTTC.

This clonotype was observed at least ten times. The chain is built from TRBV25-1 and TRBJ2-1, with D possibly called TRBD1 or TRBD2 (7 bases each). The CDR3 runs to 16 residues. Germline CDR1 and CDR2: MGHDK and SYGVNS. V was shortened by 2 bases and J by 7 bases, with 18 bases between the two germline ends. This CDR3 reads CASSELLRGGSNEQFF. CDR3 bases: TGTGCCAGCAGTGAACTCCTCAGGGGGGGGAGTAATGAGCAGTTCTTC.

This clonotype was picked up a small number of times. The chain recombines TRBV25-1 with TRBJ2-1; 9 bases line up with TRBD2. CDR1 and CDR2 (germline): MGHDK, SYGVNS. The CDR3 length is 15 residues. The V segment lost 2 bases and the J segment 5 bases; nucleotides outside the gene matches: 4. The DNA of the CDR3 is TGTGCCAGCAGTGAAGCTAGCGGGATGCACAATGAGCAGTTCTTC. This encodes CASSEASGMHNEQFF.

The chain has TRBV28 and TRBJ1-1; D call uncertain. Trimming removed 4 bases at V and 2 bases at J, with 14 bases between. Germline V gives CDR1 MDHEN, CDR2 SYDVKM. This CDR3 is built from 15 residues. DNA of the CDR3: TGTGCCAGCAGTTACCCTTTGGCAGGTAACACTGAAGCTTTCTTT. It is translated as CASSYPLAGNTEAFF. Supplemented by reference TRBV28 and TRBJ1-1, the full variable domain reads DVKVTQSSRYLVKRTGEKVFLECVQDMDHENMFWYRQDPGLGLRLIYFSYDVKMKEKGDIPEGYSVSREKKERFSLILESASTNQTSMYLCASSYPLAGNTEAFFGQGTRLTVV.

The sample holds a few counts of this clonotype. CDR3 nucleotides: TGTGCCAGCAGCACGGCCGGGACTACACCCGGGACCCAGTACTTC. Translation: CASSTAGTTPGTQYF. This chain connects TRBV7-8 to TRBJ2-5; 7 bases map to TRBD2. The CDR3 has 15 residues. The trim removed 5 bases at V and 7 bases at J, leaving 13 bases unmatched. Germline V gene data show CDR1 as SGHVS and CDR2 as FQNEAQ.

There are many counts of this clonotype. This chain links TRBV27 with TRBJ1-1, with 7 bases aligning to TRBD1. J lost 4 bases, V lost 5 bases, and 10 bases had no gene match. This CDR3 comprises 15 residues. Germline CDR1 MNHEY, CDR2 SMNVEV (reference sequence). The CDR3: CASSPFDREPTEAFF. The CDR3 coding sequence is TGTGCCAGCAGTCCTTTCGACAGGGAGCCCACTGAAGCTTTCTTT.

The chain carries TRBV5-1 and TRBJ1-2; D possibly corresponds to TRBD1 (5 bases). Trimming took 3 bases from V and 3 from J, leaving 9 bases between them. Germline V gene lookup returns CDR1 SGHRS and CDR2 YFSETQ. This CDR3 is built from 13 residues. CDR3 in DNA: TGCGCCAGCAGCTCCGGACATTACTATGGCTACACCTTC. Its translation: CASSSGHYYGYTF.

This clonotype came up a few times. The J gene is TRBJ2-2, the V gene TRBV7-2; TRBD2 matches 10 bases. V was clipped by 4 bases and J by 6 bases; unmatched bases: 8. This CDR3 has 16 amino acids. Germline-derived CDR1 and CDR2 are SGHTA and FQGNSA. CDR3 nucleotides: TGTGCCAGCAGCTCACAAACTAGCGGGAAGGCCGGGGAGCTGTTTTTT. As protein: CASSSQTSGKAGELFF.